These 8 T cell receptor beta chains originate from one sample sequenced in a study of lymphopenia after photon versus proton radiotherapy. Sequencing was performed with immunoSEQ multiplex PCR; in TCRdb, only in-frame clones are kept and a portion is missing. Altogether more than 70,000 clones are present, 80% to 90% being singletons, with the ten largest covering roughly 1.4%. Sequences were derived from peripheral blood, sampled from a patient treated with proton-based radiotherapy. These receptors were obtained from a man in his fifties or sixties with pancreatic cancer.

As DNA, the CDR3 is TGTGCCAGTGGACGGCGGGGGGACAATGAAAAACTGTTTTTT. Translation: CASGRRGDNEKLFF. The genes are TRBV19 and TRBJ1-4, with D maybe TRBD1 (5 bases). This CDR3 region has 14 residues. The germline V and J ends were trimmed by 8 bases and 5 bases, with 15 bases remaining between them. Per the germline V gene, CDR1 is LNHDA and CDR2 is SQIVND (reference sequence).

Here the CDR3 DNA reads TGTGCCAGCAGGGCGACATCCTATGGCTACACCTTC. Translated, it gives CASRATSYGYTF. This sequence joins TRBV6-6 and TRBJ1-2; no clear D gene. This CDR3 spans 12 amino acids. Trimming removed 6 bases at V and 4 bases at J, with 9 bases between. Germline V gene data show CDR1 as MNHNY and CDR2 as SVGAGI (reference sequence).

CDR3 coding DNA: TGTGCCAGCAGCTTAGCTACTTCTATCAATGAGCAGTTCTTC. Its translation is CASSLATSINEQFF. The chain links TRBV7-6 to TRBJ2-1; no firm D call. This CDR3 spans 14 amino acids. The germline V and J ends were trimmed by 0 bases and 6 bases, with 9 bases remaining between them. CDR1 and CDR2 from the germline V gene are SGHVS and FNYEAQ. Full variable domain (outside the CDR3, taken from reference TRBV7-6 and TRBJ2-1): GAGVSQSPRYKVTKRGQDVALRCDPISGHVSLYWYRQALGQGPEFLTYFNYEAQQDKSGLPNDRFSAERPEGSISTLTIQRTEQRDSAMYRCASSLATSINEQFFGPGTRLTVL.

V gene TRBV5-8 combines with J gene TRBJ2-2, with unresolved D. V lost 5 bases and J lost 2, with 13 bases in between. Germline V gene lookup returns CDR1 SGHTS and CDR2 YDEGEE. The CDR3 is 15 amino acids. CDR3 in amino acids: CASRRSGINTGELFF. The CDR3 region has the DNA TGTGCCAGCAGACGGAGTGGGATCAACACCGGGGAGCTGTTTTTT.

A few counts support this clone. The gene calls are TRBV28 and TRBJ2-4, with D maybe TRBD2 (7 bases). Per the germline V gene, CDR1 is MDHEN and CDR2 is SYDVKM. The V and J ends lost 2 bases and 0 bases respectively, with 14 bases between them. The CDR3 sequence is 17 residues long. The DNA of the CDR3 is TGTGCCAGCAGTTTAGTGGGGGGGCGGCTAGCCAAAAACATTCAGTACTTC. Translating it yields CASSLVGGRLAKNIQYF.

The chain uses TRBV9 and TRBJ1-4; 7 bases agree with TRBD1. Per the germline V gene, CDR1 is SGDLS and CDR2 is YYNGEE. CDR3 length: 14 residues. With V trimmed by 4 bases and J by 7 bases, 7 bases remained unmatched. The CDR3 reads CASSRTGAGEKLFF. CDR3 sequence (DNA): TGTGCCAGCAGCCGAACAGGGGCTGGTGAAAAACTGTTTTTT.

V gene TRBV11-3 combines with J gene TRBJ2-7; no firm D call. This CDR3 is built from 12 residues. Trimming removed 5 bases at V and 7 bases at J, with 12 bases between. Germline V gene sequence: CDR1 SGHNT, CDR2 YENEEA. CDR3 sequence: CASSPTMWEQYF. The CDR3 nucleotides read TGTGCCAGCAGCCCTACTATGTGGGAGCAGTACTTC.

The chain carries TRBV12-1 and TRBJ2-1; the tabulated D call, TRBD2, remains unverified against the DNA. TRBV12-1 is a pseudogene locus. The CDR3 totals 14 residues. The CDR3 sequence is CATATWRDYNEQFF. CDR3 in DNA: TGTGCCACCGCTACCTGGCGGGATTACAATGAGCAGTTCTTC.